This T cell receptor (beta chain) was captured in a study of CD8 T cells in ankylosing spondylitis. This clonotype was counted at least ten times. Its antigen remains unknown. The CDR3 runs 13 residues. With V trimmed by 6 bases and J by 9 bases, 8 bases remained unmatched. Germline assignment: CDR1 DFQATT and CDR2 SNEGSKA (reference sequence). Findings and limits, study-wide: Ankylosing spondylitis blood seemed to carry a telltale TCR beta motif made of fewer than ten highly homologous variants. Enrichment of disease-linked clones was reportedly significant in matched ankylosing spondylitis synovial fluid. Past research had described some motif variants in reactive arthritis synovial fluid and blood.

Generation of TCR beta libraries employed quantitative 5'-RACE incorporating molecular barcodes. From the 5' RACE reads, TCRdb called clonotypes with MiXCR, one entry per CDR3 protein. The table records about 540,000 distinct CDR3 sequences, 9.5% to 15% of them present only once. The chain uses TRBV20-1 and TRBJ1-6; 7 bases agree with TRBD1. Sequenced input: blood, either unsorted or a sorted T cell fraction (not recorded which). This sequence originates from a male donor with ankylosing spondylitis. CDR3 sequence reads: CSATGQTISPLHF. CDR3 in DNA: TGCAGTGCAACGGGACAGACGATTTCACCCCTCCACTTT.